The 8 T cell receptor beta chains in this list originate from one sample, sequenced in a study of control samples from healthy donors and cancer patients. TCRdb's table, derived via immunoSEQ multiplex PCR, lists solely in-frame clones and lacks some. The sample has roughly 200,000 clones; 85% to 95% are singletons. The specimen sequenced was blood. Receptors originate from a man in his fifties or sixties in good health.

The count of this clone is one. The V gene is TRBV6-5, the J gene TRBJ2-3; 7 positions agree with TRBD1. Unmatched junction bases numbered 4, after V lost 6 bases and J lost 7 bases. CDR1 and CDR2 (germline): MNHEY, SVGAGI. The CDR3 has 12 residues. The CDR3 here is CASRDRVNTQYF. In DNA, the CDR3 is TGTGCCAGCAGAGACAGGGTAAATACGCAGTATTTT.

About this clone: Other nucleotide sequences from this sample produce the same CDR3. The chain carries TRBV18 and TRBJ2-2, with D possibly matching TRBD1 (5 bases). The germline V gene encodes CDR1 KGHSH and CDR2 LQKENI. Trimming removed 3 bases at V and 2 bases at J, with 7 bases between. This CDR3 spans 14 amino acids. The CDR3 DNA follows: TGTGCCAGCTCACCCCAGGGTAACACCGGGGAGCTGTTTTTT. Protein sequence: CASSPQGNTGELFF.

This clone was seen more than once but under ten times. The chain joins TRBV7-9 to TRBJ2-1, with 9 positions matching TRBD2. V shed 5 bases, J shed 9 bases, and the junction held 14 bases outside the gene matches. The CDR3 sequence is 16 residues long. From germline, CDR1 is SEHNR and CDR2 FQNEAQ (reference sequence). DNA of the CDR3: TGTGCCAGCAGCCGAGAGGCTAGCGGGGAACTCGCTGAGCAGTTCTTC. Amino acids: CASSREASGELAEQFF.

The CDR3 DNA follows: TGTGCCAGCAGCTACGAAGACAGCATAATGAACACTGAAGCTTTCTTT. Residues: CASSYEDSIMNTEAFF. This sequence joins TRBV5-6 and TRBJ1-1; perhaps TRBD1 as D (5 bases). The CDR3 sequence is 16 residues long. V lost 3 bases to trimming and J lost 0 bases, with 15 bases between them. Germline V gene lookup returns CDR1 SGHDT and CDR2 YYEEEE.

The chain carries TRBV18 and TRBJ1-1; no reliable D call. With 2 bases removed from V and 9 bases from J, the gap between germline ends came to 19 bases. Germline CDR1 reads KGHSH; CDR2 reads LQKENI. The CDR3 runs to 15 residues. CDR3 sequence (DNA): TGTGCCAGCTCACCAAAAGAGACACATAACCTGAAAGCTTTCTTT. Translating gives CASSPKETHNLKAFF.

The genes are TRBV28 and TRBJ1-5; no reliable D call. Germline CDR1 reads MDHEN; CDR2 reads SYDVKM. Trimming removed 1 base from V and 6 bases from J, with 13 bases in between. This CDR3 spans 15 amino acids. CDR3 residues: CASSLSGEGRQPQHF. As DNA, the CDR3 is TGTGCCAGCAGTTTATCCGGCGAGGGCCGTCAGCCCCAGCATTTT.

The J gene is TRBJ1-5, the V gene TRBV7-9; D is ambiguous. The germline gives CDR1 SEHNR, CDR2 FQNEAQ (reference sequence). V lost 7 bases and J 0 bases, leaving 10 bases between the germline ends. The CDR3 loop spans 14 amino acids. The CDR3 spells CASTDGPSNQPQHF. The CDR3 DNA reads as TGTGCCAGCACCGATGGGCCTAGCAATCAGCCCCAGCATTTT.

The chain couples TRBV18 to TRBJ1-4; D not resolved. Germline V gives CDR1 KGHSH, CDR2 LQKENI. Trimming left V 6 bases short and J 0 bases short, with 8 bases between. There are 14 residues in the CDR3. This chain's CDR3 is CASSHSSTNEKLFF. The CDR3 coding sequence is TGTGCCAGCTCCCACTCCTCAACTAATGAAAAACTGTTTTTT.